This T cell receptor (beta chain) was identified during a study of response to subunit inactivated influenza vaccine. TCRdb itself ran the RT-PCR reads through MiXCR, one entry per CDR3 protein. The sample holds a few hundred thousand distinct CDR3 sequences, 11% to 15% seen once. With respect to this clonotype: Its cognate antigen is unknown.

Study-wide points: T cells newly recruited by each seasonal influenza vaccination are few, the authors suggested.

The CDR3 is 14 amino acids. Germline V CDR1 and CDR2: SGHRS, YFSETQ. The V and J ends lost 1 base and 2 bases respectively, with 10 bases between them. This specimen was PBMCs from blood, taken roughly 12 days after vaccination. The J gene is TRBJ2-7, the V gene TRBV5-1; D remains unclear. The sequence derives from a man aged 45-65 years who received an inactivated influenza vaccine. CDR3 region: CASSLFGYPYEQYF. The CDR3, as DNA: TGCGCCAGCAGCTTGTTTGGGTACCCCTACGAGCAGTACTTC.